This entry features one T cell receptor (beta chain) sequence. Its cognate antigen has yet to be identified. No base-level quality is on record; no much larger clone is a single base apart. Taken from the germline V gene (reference sequence), the CDR1 and CDR2 loops are SEHNR and FQNEAQ. Taken from cysteine to phenylalanine, the CDR3 has 13 residues. CDR3 DNA is the only sequence kept; it has 39 bases, read in frame from the first base. V and J are truncated by 5 bases and 3 bases respectively, leaving an intervening sequence of 11 bases. The sample originates from a study of cytomegalovirus exposure and HLA in healthy donors (TCRdb year 2017). For the wider study: An earlier analysis of several hundred of the donors reported approximately 260 Gb of sequence data and roughly 120 million unique TCR beta sequences obtained from about 180 million T cells. An early release covering some 640 HLA-typed donors comprised about 300 gigabases of sequencing data and tens of millions of unique TCR sequences. Of the approximately 400 genotyped donors, approximately 80% fell in the genetic ancestry cluster associated with self-reported Caucasian donors. The study was designed to test whether signatures of past pathogen exposure could be identified by cataloging public T cell receptors. The study used immunosequencing to profile the T cell repertoires of about 670 subjects and linked those repertoires to cytomegalovirus serostatus. A separate validation cohort of roughly 110 different subjects was used in addition to the approximately 700-subject first cohort. High-throughput TCR immunosequencing, statistical association of individual TCRs with disease status, and machine learning were combined to predict cytomegalovirus infection status. A later analysis re-analyzed previously published TCR beta repertoires from 600 to 850 donors and added high-resolution HLA genotyping to study TCR occurrence patterns. In the later analysis, no new phenotypic data were used to find candidate immune exposures; instead, reliance was placed on TCR beta sequences and their occurrence across donors. To decide whether each TCR beta V gene segment behaved as functional or pseudogenic, an earlier analysis of several hundred of the donors relied on high-throughput TCR beta sequencing. Donor age, sex, ethnicity and CMV serostatus were compiled together with the repertoire data. In a later genetic analysis, genome-wide SNP genotypes for about 55% of the roughly 700 donors were used, and that subset was treated as a discovery cohort. Every discovery cohort repertoire had been produced on one sequencing platform. HLA typing included class I and class II loci at four-digit resolution. Typing coverage differed by locus: A, B, C, DRB1 and DQB1 were typed in roughly 629-630 donors, DQA1 in 500 to 550, DPA1 in 600 to 610, and DPB1 in 472. Roughly five DR-DQ haplotypes were handled as single units for association and clustering, since linkage in the cohort was strong. Among about 400 genotyped donors of the cohort, an average of about 240,000 unique TCR beta nucleotide sequences was sequenced per donor, of which approximately 18% were non-productive. Results and caveats for the whole study, not just this receptor: Three of the identified cytomegalovirus-associated TCR beta chains were confirmed in vitro to be specific for cytomegalovirus antigens. Because HLA typing was missing for some donors at each locus, association tests included only the typed subset. Presence/absence analyses assumed roughly uniform sequencing depth across donors, an assumption that may not hold. A cluster of highly shared sequence variants was judged likely to represent a technical artifact of the sequencing pipeline. In a later analysis, some 17,000 TCR beta sequences were associated with specific HLA alleles at a false discovery rate of 0.05. A later analysis reported that several top co-occurrence clusters appeared linked to parvovirus B19, influenza, CMV and Epstein-Barr virus. Linkage disequilibrium might explain the correlated functional status among segregating V segments, but an unknown experimental factor could not be excluded. A later analysis found that TCR association rates varied across HLA loci, with DRB1 alleles showing the most associated TCRs and HLA-C alleles the fewest. For the cohort, immune exposure information was limited to CMV serostatus. In a later analysis, HLA-associated TCR beta chains were found to be more clonally expanded and to have lower generation probabilities than equally common non-associated chains. The earlier analysis of a few hundred of the donors excluded approximately 15 rarely observed V segments, including chromosome 9 orphons, because counts were too low. Most CMV-associated TCR beta chains appeared to be HLA-restricted in a later analysis, and the HLA associations seemed to be driven largely by CMV exposure. While some public TCRs were present in many individuals, most TCR sequences turned up only very rarely across donors. In an earlier analysis of around 500 of the donors, most TCR beta V segments appeared in productive rearrangements about 90% or about 30% of the time, broadly matching IMGT annotations. Some IMGT-functional V segments, including TRBV6-2 and TRBV6-3, could not be told apart with the 87-base-pair reads, so those segments were excluded. A further reported finding was that TCR beta sequences accurately predicted the HLA-A and HLA-B alleles for most subjects in the first cohort. Compared with the roughly 700-donor mean, donors in an Asian-associated ancestry cluster had fewer N-insertions in productive TCRs, according to a later genetic analysis. An association between a missense DCLRE1C variant and V-gene and J-gene trimming of TCR beta chains was found in a later genetic analysis and replicated in an independent cohort. It was suggested by the authors that the approach could potentially be generalized to other disease states and immunological phenotypes. The cohort was sequenced for TCR beta chains only, and without alpha or paired-chain data the features that could be detected were limited. Cytomegalovirus status was reported to be diagnosed by the classifier with high specificity and sensitivity in both the original and validation cohorts. Strong co-occurrence of HLA alleles, especially DR and DQ, made assigning TCR associations to individual alleles difficult. A total of 164 TCR beta chains were listed by the study as associated with cytomegalovirus.

The library was prepared using the immunoSEQ multiplex PCR assay. The multiplex PCR relied on a mix of 60 forward primers for TCR Vbeta segments and 13 reverse primers for TCR Jbeta segments. The CDR3 region of rearranged TCR beta genes was amplified from genomic DNA by a multiplex PCR assay. The amplified TCR beta libraries were sequenced on the Illumina HiSeq System as 87-base-pair reads. The authors' analysis ran thus. Across the 666 repertoires, a later analysis counted 80 million or so unique TCR beta chains, roughly 11 million of which were shared by at least two donors. To remove PCR and sequencing errors, raw reads were error-corrected and collapsed into unique sequences using a nearest-neighbor algorithm that merged closely related sequences. Alignment of CDR3 sequences to IMGT reference sequences was used to assign V, D and J gene segments. For a sequence to be retained, a match of at least six nucleotides was required to both a V gene segment and a J gene segment. A rearrangement counted as productive if the CDR3 had no stop codons and remained in frame with V and J, and every other rearrangement counted as non-productive. Following IMGT convention, CDR3 was defined as the stretch from the second conserved V-encoded cysteine up to the conserved J-encoded phenylalanine. In an earlier analysis of around 540 of the donors, sequences lacking an unambiguous match to a single V gene segment were excluded. An earlier analysis of roughly 590 of the donors called V segments functional above 56.7% productive rearrangements and segregating when the between-donor standard deviation exceeded 5%. A statistical classification framework was built to diagnose cytomegalovirus status from the catalog of TCR beta chain sequences. A later analysis assigned V and J genes by comparing TCR nucleotide sequences with IMGT/GENE-DB human TR gene sequences. A later analysis assigned CDR3 sequences and most-parsimonious VDJ recombination scenarios with the TCRdist pipeline. A later analysis defined each TCR beta chain by its CDR3 amino acid sequence plus V-gene family, and excluded reads lacking a unique V-gene family. As a way to deal with suspected cross-contamination and a sequencing artifact, a later analysis dropped 592 nucleotide sequences that were highly shared and had low generation probability. In a later analysis, a clonal expansion index for each public chain was calculated from normalized within-repertoire ranks of inferred template counts. Generation probabilities in a later analysis came from a VDJ recombination model fitted to out-of-frame rearrangements, and those results were checked against IGoR. Hypergeometric tests were used in a later analysis to score TCR-TCR, TCR-HLA and TCR-CMV co-occurrence, with a repertoire-size bias correction applied to the TCR pairs. False discovery rates were estimated in a later analysis by permuting HLA or CMV assignments 20 times. A later analysis grouped co-occurring TCRs with DBSCAN, adding TCRdist sequence similarity when clustering within HLA-allele-positive subsets. Repertoires with fewer than 30,000 or more than 120,000 public chains were left out of co-occurrence clustering, as were about five repertoires with anomalous nucleotide sharing. TCRdb provides this immuneACCESS table in a form limited to in-frame rearrangements. Some clones are lacking; in checked studies, under half of them reflect an unresolved V gene, and why the rest are absent is not known. V and J calls and clone size follow that table, whereas D and trimming were derived from the DNA. The sample table holds 150,000 to 200,000 clones, of which around 68% were seen once. The top ten clonotypes cover 2.8% of the sample.

The cohort was made up of under 800 healthy bone marrow donors. Cohort members were all nominally healthy when sampled, although unrecorded immune exposures were likely present. The donor tested CMV seropositive and was one of the 289 seropositive cohort members. Each donor provided a peripheral blood sample, and peripheral blood mononuclear cells were used for TCR beta sequencing. The Qiagen DNeasy Blood Extraction Kit was used to extract genomic DNA from the blood cell samples. The TCR comes from a woman in her forties in good health and CMV-seropositive. Recombination connected TRBV7-9 to TRBJ2-7; the D gene assignment is ambiguous. Sequencing was carried out using PBMCs. The base sequence is TGTGCCAGCAGCCTCACATCAAACTACGAGCAGTACTTC. Translated, it gives CASSLTSNYEQYF.